This TCR beta chain emerged from a study of T cells in Graves' hyperthyroidism and ophthalmopathy. Study-wide points: Most expanded thyroid clonotypes above 0.001 recurred in blood.

The source material, RNA transcripts, was used to amplify TCR beta CDR3 regions. In the first-round RT-PCR of the TCR CDR3, the HTBI primer set was used. TCRdb independently ran MiXCR on the multiplex PCR reads; one entry per CDR3 protein. The sample shows some 400,000 distinct CDR3 sequences, 13% of them seen only once. The PBMCs studied were ones that came from 9 to 10 ml fresh peripheral blood. The sample holds a few counts of this clonotype. Its antigen is not identified. The clonotype originates from a man younger than 40 with Graves' hyperthyroidism that later progressed to Graves' ophthalmopathy. The sequenced material came from blood.

The DNA of the CDR3 is TGCGCCAGCAGCTTGGAACGGCTAGCGGGGGGGCAGCAGTTCTTC. It is translated as CASSLERLAGGQQFF. The J gene is TRBJ2-1, the V gene TRBV5-1, with 12 nucleotides matching TRBD2. Germline CDR1 is SGHRS and CDR2 is YFSETQ. The CDR3 covers 15 residues. With 0 bases clipped from V and 11 bases from J, the junction kept 6 bases outside the gene matches.